The clone carrying this TCR beta chain was observed a handful of times. The entry originates in a study of early T cells in non-severe SARS-CoV-2 infection. CDR3 length: 14 amino acids. V shed 5 bases and J 6 bases; nucleotides not matched to a gene: 7. Looked up from germline, CDR1 is DFQATT and CDR2 is SNEGSKA (reference sequence). The TCR library protocol attached unique molecular identifiers to the individual cDNA molecules. TCRdb recomputed calls from the 5' RACE reads with MiXCR, one row per CDR3 protein. Here the sample spans some 100,000 distinct CDR3 sequences, roughly 15% being singletons. Sequencing used whole blood. J is TRBJ2-1 and V is TRBV20-1, with 10 bases matching TRBD1. The clonotype originates from an adult who was a healthcare worker with PCR-confirmed SARS-CoV-2 infection or an uninfected control (not recorded which). The CDR3 nucleotides read TGCAGTGCTGTCCCGGGACAGGGGTCCAATGAGCAGTTCTTC. Translating it yields CSAVPGQGSNEQFF.